The 28 T cell receptor beta chains given below trace back to one sample, sequenced in a study of T cells in tumors after PD-1 blockade. Libraries were prepared by immunoSEQ multiplex PCR; TCRdb keeps only in-frame clonotypes and omits some of them. The sample carries some 66,000 clones, 74% recorded once. The sample here was PBMCs, taken after anti-PD-1 treatment. Receptor source: a human donor with basal cell carcinoma.

The chain is built from TRBV19 and TRBJ1-3; 7 positions match TRBD1. This CDR3 contains 17 residues. Trimming cost V 4 bases and J 4 bases; bases outside gene matches: 13. Germline V lookup: CDR1 LNHDA, CDR2 SQIVND (reference sequence). CDR3 nucleotides: TGTGCCAGTAGTACCCCGGGACAGAAGGTGTTGGGAAACACCATATATTTT. Its translation: CASSTPGQKVLGNTIYF.

The rearrangement joins TRBV19 to TRBJ1-1, with 10 bases lining up with TRBD1. This CDR3 region has 15 residues. Per the germline V gene, CDR1 is LNHDA and CDR2 is SQIVND (reference sequence). The J segment lost 1 base and the V segment lost 5 bases, leaving 4 bases of the junction unmatched. The CDR3 spells CASSVWDRGNTEAFF. For the CDR3, the DNA is TGTGCCAGTAGTGTATGGGACAGGGGGAACACTGAAGCTTTCTTT.

V gene TRBV5-1 combines with J gene TRBJ2-7; D ambiguous. The CDR3 loop spans 14 amino acids. The germline V gene encodes CDR1 SGHRS and CDR2 YFSETQ. The V gene lost 5 bases and the J gene lost 2 bases, with 14 bases spanning the gap. CDR3 amino acids: CASSAESFTYEQYF. CDR3 coding DNA: TGCGCCAGCAGTGCTGAGTCATTTACCTACGAGCAGTACTTC. The variable domain in full, completed from reference TRBV5-1 and TRBJ2-7, reads KAGVTQTPRYLIKTRGQQVTLSCSPISGHRSVSWYQQTPGQGLQFLFEYFSETQRNKGNFPGRFSGRQFSNSRSEMNVSTLELGDSALYLCASSAESFTYEQYFGPGTRLTVT.

The CDR3 nucleotides are TGTGCCAGCAGCCAAGTGACAGGGAAGACCTATGGCTACACCTTC. It yields the protein CASSQVTGKTYGYTF. The chain joins TRBV4-2 to TRBJ1-2; TRBD1 aligns across 7 bases. In germline, CDR1 is LGHNA, CDR2 YNFKEQ. The CDR3 has 15 residues. Trimming cost V 1 base and J 4 bases; bases outside gene matches: 6.

This chain connects TRBV7-2 to TRBJ2-5; D is tentatively TRBD1 or TRBD2 (5 bases each). V was clipped by 1 base and J by 4 bases, with 19 bases between them. The CDR3 has 17 residues. Germline V gene sequence: CDR1 SGHTA, CDR2 FQGNSA. The CDR3 loop reads CASSLGVQGPRGETQYF. The CDR3 nucleotides read TGTGCCAGCAGCTTAGGGGTTCAGGGACCCCGAGGAGAGACCCAGTACTTC.

As concerns this clone: A clone one base away is much larger, so this may be a read error. Other DNA sequences in the sample encode the same CDR3. The chain carries TRBV7-8 and TRBJ2-2; D may be TRBD2 (6 bases). The CDR3 is 14 amino acids. Germline CDR1 SGHVS, CDR2 FQNEAQ. The CDR3 spells CASSWGLNTGELFF. CDR3 nucleotides: TGTGCTAGCAGCTGGGGACTTAACACCGGGGAGCTGTTTTTT.

The genes are TRBV7-8 and TRBJ1-1; D ambiguous. The V gene's germline CDR1 is SGHVS and CDR2 FQNEAQ. V lost 3 bases to trimming and J lost 1 base, with 6 bases between them. This CDR3 is 13 amino acids long. Here the CDR3 reads CASSFWENTEAFF. In DNA, the CDR3 is TGTGCCAGCAGCTTCTGGGAGAACACTGAAGCTTTCTTT.

The table lists this clone with a few counts. The rearrangement joins TRBV18 to TRBJ1-5; D is unclear. Germline CDR1 KGHSH, CDR2 LQKENI. CDR3 length equals 13 residues. Trimming stripped 2 bases from V and 4 bases from J, with 6 bases between. DNA for the CDR3: TGTGCCAGCTCACCAGGGGAAAATCAGCCCCAGCATTTT. This codes for CASSPGENQPQHF.

This chain uses TRBV2 with TRBJ2-2; 7 bases align to TRBD1. The germline V gene has CDR1 SNHLY and CDR2 FYNNEI. The CDR3 loop spans 15 amino acids. The trim removed 5 bases at V and 4 bases at J, leaving 7 bases unmatched. The CDR3 coding sequence is TGTGCCAGCAGTCAAAGGGGGCAGATCACCGGGGAGCTGTTTTTT. Translation gives CASSQRGQITGELFF.

This clone was counted a few times. The genes are TRBV29-1 and TRBJ2-5, with D hard to call. The CDR3 sequence is 12 residues long. Between the trimmed V and J ends, which lost 7 bases and 4 bases, there was a span of 13 bases. Per germline, CDR1 SQVTM and CDR2 ANQGSEA. Written as DNA, the CDR3 is TGCAGCGGCCTTGAACCAGTAGAGACCCAGTACTTC. This encodes CSGLEPVETQYF.

This clone came up a few times. The chain is built from TRBV30 and TRBJ2-3; no reliable D call. This CDR3 region has 13 residues. V was cut by 3 bases and J by 5 bases, with 12 bases left in between. Germline CDR1 reads GTSNPN; CDR2 reads SVGIG (reference sequence). The CDR3 region has the DNA TGTGCCTGGAGCCGCCCTAATGGAGATACGCAGTATTTT. Translating gives CAWSRPNGDTQYF.

This chain links TRBV5-1 with TRBJ1-2, with 8 bases matching TRBD1. The germline gives CDR1 SGHRS, CDR2 YFSETQ. This CDR3 has 14 residues. Unmatched junction bases numbered 7, after V lost 4 bases and J lost 5 bases. As DNA, the CDR3 is TGCGCCAGCAGCCGGACAGGGCCCGGGTATGGCTACACCTTC. Its protein is CASSRTGPGYGYTF.

The chain has TRBV19 and TRBJ1-4, with 9 bases that match TRBD1. V lost 6 bases, J lost 5 bases, and 7 bases stayed unmatched. The CDR3 extends over 15 amino acids. In germline, CDR1 is LNHDA, CDR2 SQIVND (reference sequence). CDR3 amino acids: CASSVGQGNNEKLFF. The CDR3 region has the DNA TGTGCCAGTAGCGTCGGACAGGGGAACAATGAAAAACTGTTTTTT.

The chain combines TRBV9 with TRBJ1-2; D may be TRBD1 (5 bases). This CDR3 region has 14 residues. Germline V gene data show CDR1 as SGDLS and CDR2 as YYNGEE. The V end was cut by 0 bases, the J end by 7 bases, with 13 bases between. The CDR3 region has the DNA TGTGCCAGCAGCGTAGGCCAGGGCATAACTGGCTACACCTTC. It translates to CASSVGQGITGYTF. Together with reference TRBV9 and TRBJ1-2, the CDR3 gives the full variable domain: DSGVTQTPKHLITATGQRVTLRCSPRSGDLSVYWYQQSLDQGLQFLIQYYNGEERAKGNILERFSAQQFPDLHSELNLSSLELGDSALYFCASSVGQGITGYTFGSGTRLTVV.

The rearrangement uses TRBV4-1 and TRBJ1-2; D call uncertain. Trimming shortened V by 1 base and J by 8 bases, and 14 bases separated the two germline ends. The CDR3 has 14 amino acids. Germline CDR1 MGHRA, CDR2 YSYEKL. The CDR3 region is CASSQVGLAQGYTF. The CDR3 DNA sequence: TGCGCCAGCAGCCAAGTAGGCCTGGCCCAGGGCTACACCTTC.

The rearrangement joins TRBV2 to TRBJ1-6; D ambiguous. Germline V lookup: CDR1 SNHLY, CDR2 FYNNEI. CDR3 length: 14 amino acids. Between the trimmed V and J ends, which lost 4 bases and 10 bases, there was a span of 14 bases. In DNA form, the CDR3 reads TGTGCCAGCAGTGGAGGACTAGGTGGCTCACCCCTCCACTTT. It translates to CASSGGLGGSPLHF. Looking up the rest from reference TRBV2 and TRBJ1-6 gives the full variable domain: EPEVTQTPSHQVTQMGQEVILRCVPISNHLYFYWYRQILGQKVEFLVSFYNNEISEKSEIFDDQFSVERPDGSNFTLKIRSTKLEDSAMYFCASSGGLGGSPLHFGNGTRLTVT.

V gene TRBV5-1 combines with J gene TRBJ2-5, with D unresolved. Germline V gives CDR1 SGHRS, CDR2 YFSETQ. The V end lost 0 bases, the J end lost 1 base, and 10 bases lay between the germline ends. The CDR3 totals 15 residues. CDR3 DNA sequence: TGCGCCAGCAGCTTGGCCTCGGATTTCCAAGAGACCCAGTACTTC. It codes for CASSLASDFQETQYF.

The chain is built from TRBV30 and TRBJ2-5; 15 bases are shared with TRBD2. Per the germline V gene, CDR1 is GTSNPN and CDR2 is SVGIG (reference sequence). With V trimmed by 8 bases and J by 1 base, 14 bases remained unmatched. The CDR3 has 18 amino acids. CDR3 sequence reads: CARVRTSGGEASQETQYF. For the CDR3, the DNA is TGTGCCCGCGTCCGGACTAGCGGGGGGGAAGCCAGCCAAGAGACCCAGTACTTC.

This chain joins TRBV30 and TRBJ1-1; D is perhaps TRBD1 (5 bases). With 6 bases removed from V and 7 bases from J, the gap between germline ends came to 15 bases. The germline V gene encodes CDR1 GTSNPN and CDR2 SVGIG (reference sequence). The CDR3 runs 12 residues. The CDR3 sequence: CACTSGKSEAFF. CDR3 bases: TGTGCCTGCACCTCAGGGAAAAGTGAAGCTTTCTTT.

The genes are TRBV7-2 and TRBJ2-3; the D gene is possibly TRBD2 (5 bases). Germline loops: CDR1 SGHTA, CDR2 FQGNSA. Trimming stripped 10 bases from V and 0 bases from J, with 23 bases between. The CDR3 totals 17 residues. CDR3 bases: TGTGCCACCCAGTTCATTGATCGGGGTTCTAGCACAGATACGCAGTATTTT. This translates into CATQFIDRGSSTDTQYF. The full variable domain, its missing parts supplied by reference TRBV7-2 and TRBJ2-3, is GAGVSQSPSNKVTEKGKDVELRCDPISGHTALYWYRQSLGQGLEFLIYFQGNSAPDKSGLPSDRFSAERTGGSVSTLTIQRTQQEDSAVYLCATQFIDRGSSTDTQYFGPGTRLTVL.

Notes on this clone: Additional DNA sequences in this sample encode the identical CDR3. The chain employs TRBV19 and TRBJ1-5, with 8 nucleotides matching TRBD1. CDR1 LNHDA and CDR2 SQIVND come from the germline V gene (reference sequence). V was pared by 1 base and J by 5 bases, with 10 bases of the junction left unmatched. This CDR3 has 17 residues. The CDR3 protein is CASSIVRGQVAYQPQHF. For the CDR3, the DNA is TGTGCCAGTAGTATAGTGAGGGGACAGGTAGCCTATCAGCCCCAGCATTTT.

This clone was recorded a few times. This chain joins TRBV4-2 and TRBJ2-3; a possible D gene is TRBD2 (7 bases). This CDR3 has 16 amino acids. V lost 0 bases to trimming and J lost 6 bases, with 16 bases between them. Germline lookup yields CDR1 LGHNA and CDR2 YNFKEQ. The CDR3 coding sequence is TGTGCCAGCAGCCAAGATCATGGCGGGGGCCCGGATACGCAGTATTTT. Its translation: CASSQDHGGGPDTQYF.

The chain is built from TRBV29-1 and TRBJ2-7; either TRBD1 or TRBD2 may fit D (5 bases each). Germline CDR1 reads SQVTM; CDR2 reads ANQGSEA. The CDR3 contains 15 residues. Trimming pared 3 bases from V and 6 bases from J, leaving 21 bases between. CDR3 DNA: TGCAGCGTTGATGGGGTTGAGGGGTTTCTAAGCGAGCAGTACTTC. Protein: CSVDGVEGFLSEQYF.

The chain employs TRBV7-9 and TRBJ2-5, with unresolved D. The V end lost 4 bases, the J end lost 5 bases, and 11 bases lay between the germline ends. Germline V gives CDR1 SEHNR, CDR2 FQNEAQ (reference sequence). The CDR3 loop spans 13 amino acids. CDR3 in amino acids: CASSSAAWETQYF. The DNA for the CDR3 is TGTGCCAGCAGCTCTGCAGCCTGGGAGACCCAGTACTTC.

This chain joins TRBV13 and TRBJ2-1; the match to TRBD1 covers 7 bases. Germline V gene lookup returns CDR1 PRHDT and CDR2 FYEKMQ (reference sequence). The CDR3 runs 15 residues. V shed 5 bases and J 4 bases; nucleotides not matched to a gene: 8. CDR3 amino acids: CASSLMGQLYNEQFF. In DNA form, the CDR3 reads TGTGCCAGCAGCCTAATGGGACAGCTTTACAATGAGCAGTTCTTC.

The V and J genes are TRBV27 and TRBJ1-2, with D perhaps matching TRBD1 (5 bases). The CDR3 has 11 amino acids. From germline, CDR1 is MNHEY and CDR2 SMNVEV (reference sequence). Between the trimmed V and J ends, which lost 4 bases and 8 bases, there was a span of 8 bases. The CDR3 reads CASSSSGGYTF. The CDR3 DNA reads TGTGCCAGCAGTTCTTCAGGGGGCTACACCTTC.

The chain links TRBV9 to TRBJ1-4, with D perhaps TRBD1 (5 bases). Trimming removed 0 bases from V and 8 bases from J, with 11 bases in between. Germline assignment: CDR1 SGDLS and CDR2 YYNGEE. The CDR3 contains 14 residues. The CDR3 sequence is CASSVGGDGEKLFF. DNA of the CDR3: TGTGCCAGCAGCGTAGGAGGGGACGGCGAAAAACTGTTTTTT. Full variable domain (missing parts from reference TRBV9 and TRBJ1-4): DSGVTQTPKHLITATGQRVTLRCSPRSGDLSVYWYQQSLDQGLQFLIQYYNGEERAKGNILERFSAQQFPDLHSELNLSSLELGDSALYFCASSVGGDGEKLFFGSGTQLSVL.

This chain links TRBV5-4 with TRBJ2-5; D might be TRBD1 (6 bases). Trimming left V 2 bases short and J 4 bases short, with 9 bases between. CDR3 length: 13 amino acids. CDR1 SGHNT and CDR2 YYREEE come from the germline V gene (reference sequence). The chain's CDR3 is CASSFGQSETQYF. The CDR3 nucleotides read TGTGCCAGCAGCTTCGGACAGTCAGAGACCCAGTACTTC. The full variable domain, in which reference TRBV5-4 and TRBJ2-5 provide the parts outside the CDR3, is ETGVTQSPTHLIKTRGQQVTLRCSSQSGHNTVSWYQQALGQGPQFIFQYYREEENGRGNFPPRFSGLQFPNYSSELNVNALELDDSALYLCASSFGQSETQYFGPGTRLLVL.